These 27 T cell receptor beta chains were sequenced from one sample in a study of T cells in Graves' hyperthyroidism and ophthalmopathy. From RNA transcripts, TCR beta CDR3 regions were amplified. RT-PCR in the first round (using the HTBI primer set) targeted the TCR CDR3. TCRdb reprocessed the multiplex PCR reads with MiXCR, giving one entry per CDR3 protein. Of around 440,000 distinct CDR3 sequences in the sample, about 15% are singletons; the top ten hold 12% to 15%. The specimen sequenced was blood. Receptors originate from a woman between 18 and 29 years old with Graves' hyperthyroidism.

For this clonotype: Being one base from a much bigger clone, this may be a read error. The chain links TRBV7-7 to TRBJ2-1, with 9 positions matching TRBD2. This CDR3 region has 15 residues. Per the germline V gene, CDR1 is SSHAT and CDR2 is FNYEAQ (reference sequence). The CDR3 region has the DNA TGTGCTAGCAGCACCGGAATAGCGGGGGACTATGAGCAGTTCTTC. Translating it yields CASSTGIAGDYEQFF.

This clonotype came up many times. The chain carries TRBV5-1 and TRBJ2-5; the match to TRBD1 covers 7 bases. The CDR3 totals 15 residues. The germline CDR1 and CDR2 sequences are SGHRS and YFSETQ. Trimming removed 2 bases from V and 2 bases from J; junction bases left unmatched: 6. CDR3 sequence reads: CASSFIPGQQETQYF. In DNA form, the CDR3 reads TGCGCCAGCAGCTTTATACCGGGACAGCAAGAGACCCAGTACTTC.

This clonotype has at least ten counts. The V and J genes are TRBV7-2 and TRBJ1-1, with D perhaps matching TRBD1 (5 bases). Trimming left V 5 bases short and J 5 bases short, with 12 bases between. Looked up from germline, CDR1 is SGHTA and CDR2 is FQGNSA. The CDR3 spans 13 residues. CDR3 amino acids: CASSRDRTTEAFF. In nucleotides, the CDR3 is TGTGCCAGCAGCCGCGACAGAACGACTGAAGCTTTCTTT.

The table lists this clonotype with many counts. CDR3 sequence reads: CASSPGRAREQYF. Written as DNA, the CDR3 is TGTGCCAGCAGCCCCGGGAGGGCACGTGAGCAGTACTTC. The chain is built from TRBV14 and TRBJ2-7, with 8 positions matching TRBD2. Germline CDR1 and CDR2: SGHDN and FVKESK. V was pared by 4 bases and J by 7 bases, with 6 bases of the junction left unmatched. This CDR3 is built from 13 residues. Filled out from reference TRBV14 and TRBJ2-7, the complete variable domain reads EAGVTQFPSHSVIEKGQTVTLRCDPISGHDNLYWYRRVMGKEIKFLLHFVKESKQDESGMPNNRFLAERTGGTYSTLKVQPAELEDSGVYFCASSPGRAREQYFGPGTRLTVT.

Only a few counts were recorded for this clonotype. This chain connects TRBV7-9 to TRBJ2-7; the D gene is possibly TRBD1 (6 bases). The CDR3 is 16 residues long. Germline V gene lookup returns CDR1 SEHNR and CDR2 FQNEAQ (reference sequence). The V end lost 5 bases, the J end lost 2 bases, and 19 bases lay between the germline ends. CDR3 nucleotides: TGTGCCAGCAGCCAGGGGCCCGGGGCCACCACCTACGAGCAGTACTTC. It translates to CASSQGPGATTYEQYF.

A few counts support this clonotype. This chain uses TRBV11-2 with TRBJ2-2, with TRBD2 identical over 9 bases. J lost 3 bases, V lost 4 bases, and 3 bases had no gene match. This CDR3 contains 15 residues. CDR1 and CDR2 from the germline V gene are SGHAT and FQNNGV. CDR3 nucleotide sequence: TGTGCCAGCAGCTCCGGGACTAGCCACACCGGGGAGCTGTTTTTT. Residues: CASSSGTSHTGELFF.

Many counts were recorded for this clonotype. The CDR3 here is CASSLSRTQSYEQYF. CDR3 in DNA: TGTGCCAGCAGTTTGAGCCGGACGCAGTCCTACGAGCAGTACTTC. This sequence joins TRBV12-3 or TRBV12-4 and TRBJ2-7; D call uncertain. V was pared by 3 bases and J by 1 base, with 13 bases between. There are 15 residues in the CDR3.

This clonotype came up many times. This rearrangement joins TRBV2 to TRBJ1-1, with a weak D call TRBD1 (6 bases). CDR1 is SNHLY, CDR2 FYNNEI, per germline. The CDR3 is made up of 11 amino acids. The CDR3 loop is CLVGGLAEAFF. DNA of the CDR3: TGTCTGGTCGGGGGGCTAGCTGAAGCTTTCTTT.

Ten or more counts support this clonotype. J is TRBJ2-1 and V is TRBV20-1; 9 bases are shared with TRBD2. This CDR3 has 17 residues. V lost 0 bases, J lost 7 bases, and 13 bases stayed unmatched. Per the germline V gene, CDR1 is DFQATT and CDR2 is SNEGSKA (reference sequence). The DNA for the CDR3 is TGCAGTGCTAGAGAACCCCCCGGGACTAGCCCTAAGAATGAGCAGTTCTTC. Protein product: CSAREPPGTSPKNEQFF.

The V call is TRBV12-3 or TRBV12-4, the J call TRBJ2-5; 9 positions agree with TRBD2. Germline trimming cut 6 bases from V and 0 bases from J; bases unmatched to any gene: 5. This CDR3 is built from 15 residues. The CDR3 DNA sequence: TGTGCCAGCAGACTTAGCGGGGGCCACCAAGAGACCCAGTACTTC. It yields the protein CASRLSGGHQETQYF.

At least ten counts were recorded for this clonotype. The genes are TRBV18 and TRBJ1-2; 9 positions match TRBD1. With 6 bases clipped from V and 4 bases from J, the junction kept 6 bases outside the gene matches. Germline CDR1 KGHSH, CDR2 LQKENI. The CDR3 is 14 residues long. This chain's CDR3 is CASSRDRVIYGYTF. The CDR3 DNA follows: TGTGCCAGCTCCCGGGACAGGGTGATCTATGGCTACACCTTC.

This clonotype was counted many times. The chain couples TRBV5-5 to TRBJ2-7; D remains ambiguous. CDR1 and CDR2 (germline): SGHKS, YYEKEE (reference sequence). The CDR3 is made up of 14 amino acids. Trimming shortened V by 3 bases and J by 1 base, and 11 bases separated the two germline ends. Here the CDR3 DNA reads TGTGCCAGCAGCTCGGTGGCATCTTCCTACGAGCAGTACTTC. It encodes CASSSVASSYEQYF.

This clonotype showed up many times. The V and J genes are TRBV15 and TRBJ2-7, with D perhaps assigned TRBD1 or TRBD2 (5 bases each). V shed 0 bases and J shed 3 bases, with 18 bases lying between them. CDR3 length: 17 residues. CDR1 is LNHNV and CDR2 is YYDKDF in the germline V gene (reference sequence). The CDR3 spells CATSRDGKRDGGYEQYF. The CDR3 DNA reads TGTGCCACCAGCAGAGACGGAAAACGGGACGGTGGCTACGAGCAGTACTTC.

J is TRBJ2-7 and V is TRBV5-4; D may be TRBD1 or TRBD2 (6 bases each). The V and J ends lost 3 bases and 2 bases respectively, with 27 bases between them. This CDR3 is built from 19 residues. Germline V gives CDR1 SGHNT, CDR2 YYREEE (reference sequence). CDR3 protein: CASSSPGQGSLRRAYEQYF. CDR3 sequence (DNA): TGTGCCAGCAGCTCCCCGGGACAAGGAAGCCTTAGGAGGGCCTACGAGCAGTACTTC.

This clonotype has a count of ten or more. The chain couples TRBV28 to TRBJ2-5; 11 bases fit TRBD2. The CDR3 consists of 16 residues. V gave up 6 bases and J gave up 1 base; unmatched junction bases: 7. Germline CDR1 is MDHEN and CDR2 is SYDVKM. The CDR3 region has the DNA TGTGCCAGCAGCGAGGGACTAGCGGTGGTCCAAGAGACCCAGTACTTC. It yields the protein CASSEGLAVVQETQYF. The full variable domain, in which reference TRBV28 and TRBJ2-5 provide the parts outside the CDR3, is DVKVTQSSRYLVKRTGEKVFLECVQDMDHENMFWYRQDPGLGLRLIYFSYDVKMKEKGDIPEGYSVSREKKERFSLILESASTNQTSMYLCASSEGLAVVQETQYFGPGTRLLVL.

This clonotype was seen a few times. V gene TRBV20-1 combines with J gene TRBJ1-5, with 10 bases that match TRBD1. Germline CDR1 and CDR2: DFQATT and SNEGSKA (reference sequence). This CDR3 has 14 amino acids. J lost 7 bases, V lost 6 bases, and 9 bases had no gene match. CDR3 bases: TGCAGTGCCTCGACCGGGACAGGGGACCAGCCCCAGCATTTT. As protein: CSASTGTGDQPQHF.

This clonotype has at least ten counts. The chain carries TRBV11-2 and TRBJ2-2, with TRBD2 identical over 9 bases. The CDR3 covers 18 residues. CDR1 is SGHAT and CDR2 is FQNNGV in the germline V gene. The V segment lost 5 bases and the J segment 5 bases; nucleotides outside the gene matches: 15. The CDR3 bases are TGTGCCAGCAGCCGCCTCTCGGCTAGCGGGAAGCATACCGGGGAGCTGTTTTTT. This translates into CASSRLSASGKHTGELFF. Looking up the rest from reference TRBV11-2 and TRBJ2-2 gives the full variable domain: EAGVAQSPRYKIIEKRQSVAFWCNPISGHATLYWYQQILGQGPKLLIQFQNNGVVDDSQLPKDRFSAERLKGVDSTLKIQPAKLEDSAVYLCASSRLSASGKHTGELFFGEGSRLTVL.

The J gene is TRBJ2-3, the V gene TRBV10-2; the D is unclear. Per germline, CDR1 WSHSY and CDR2 SAAADI. Trimming removed 7 bases from V and 2 bases from J, with 10 bases in between. CDR3 length equals 13 residues. The CDR3 is CASKGAVTDTQYF. CDR3 coding DNA: TGCGCCAGCAAGGGCGCAGTCACAGATACGCAGTATTTT.

This clonotype has a count of ten or more. V usage is TRBV3-1 and J usage is TRBJ1-2; D is ambiguous. The CDR3 sequence is 14 residues long. Germline loops: CDR1 LGHDT, CDR2 YNNKEL (reference sequence). V lost 1 base to trimming and J lost 6 bases, with 12 bases between them. The CDR3 loop reads CASSQVWQRHGYTF. CDR3 in DNA: TGTGCCAGCAGCCAAGTATGGCAGAGACATGGCTACACCTTC. Full variable domain (rest looked up from reference TRBV3-1 and TRBJ1-2): DTAVSQTPKYLVTQMGNDKSIKCEQNLGHDTMYWYKQDSKKFLKIMFSYNNKELIINETVPNRFSPKSPDKAHLNLHINSLELGDSAVYFCASSQVWQRHGYTFGSGTRLTVV.

J is TRBJ1-1 and V is TRBV3-1; D is ambiguous. CDR3 size: 14 residues. Trimming removed 10 bases from V and 3 bases from J, with 18 bases in between. Germline lookup yields CDR1 LGHDT and CDR2 YNNKEL (reference sequence). The chain's CDR3 is CATTEGIRDTEAFF. The CDR3, as DNA: TGTGCCACTACGGAAGGGATTCGGGACACTGAAGCTTTCTTT.

The gene calls are TRBV5-6 and TRBJ2-7, with TRBD1 identical over 9 bases. This CDR3 is built from 15 residues. Germline lookup yields CDR1 SGHDT and CDR2 YYEEEE. V shed 3 bases and J 4 bases; nucleotides not matched to a gene: 8. The CDR3 is CASSSTGGARYEQYF. The CDR3, as DNA: TGTGCCAGCAGCTCTACAGGGGGCGCAAGGTACGAGCAGTACTTC.

This chain joins TRBV29-1 and TRBJ2-1; 9 bases are shared with TRBD1. V shed 7 bases and J 12 bases; nucleotides not matched to a gene: 7. This CDR3 is built from 11 residues. CDR1 is SQVTM, CDR2 ANQGSEA, per germline. CDR3 DNA sequence: TGCAGCGGGGACAGGGCCGATGGGCAGTTCTTC. It yields the protein CSGDRADGQFF.

Many counts were recorded for this clonotype. This chain links TRBV28 with TRBJ2-3; 8 bases agree with TRBD1. This CDR3 region has 15 residues. V trimming: 4 bases; J trimming: 4 bases; junction bases outside the gene matches: 7. Germline V CDR1 and CDR2: MDHEN, SYDVKM. The CDR3 spells CASSSGQVYADTQYF. The CDR3 nucleotides are TGTGCCAGCAGTTCGGGACAGGTGTACGCAGATACGCAGTATTTT.

In its sample, this clonotype was seen once. This rearrangement joins TRBV2 to TRBJ2-2; 9 nucleotides agree with TRBD2. Per germline, CDR1 SNHLY and CDR2 FYNNEI. CDR3 length: 15 residues. The ends lost 6 bases at V and 4 bases at J; junction bases unmatched: 6. CDR3 sequence reads: CASRLAGGGTGELFF. The CDR3 nucleotides read TGTGCCAGCAGACTAGCGGGTGGCGGCACCGGGGAGCTGTTTTTT.

The chain recombines TRBV3-1 with TRBJ2-1; D may correspond to TRBD1 or TRBD2 (5 bases each). In germline, CDR1 is LGHDT, CDR2 YNNKEL (reference sequence). This CDR3 has 13 residues. Trimming removed 4 bases from V and 9 bases from J, with 13 bases in between. The CDR3 nucleotides read TGTGCCAGCAGCCCCGGGGCGTTCGGTGAGCAGTTCTTC. It codes for CASSPGAFGEQFF.

The table lists this clonotype with many counts. The chain combines TRBV28 with TRBJ2-1; D is uncertain. Germline-derived CDR1 and CDR2 are MDHEN and SYDVKM. V gave up 6 bases and J gave up 7 bases, with 19 bases separating them. There are 15 residues in the CDR3. CDR3 nucleotide sequence: TGTGCCAGCAGGCTCGGACGGATTACAATGAATGAGCAGTTCTTC. Residues: CASRLGRITMNEQFF.

This clonotype was counted a single time. The chain joins TRBV12-3 or TRBV12-4 to TRBJ1-3, with TRBD1 identical over 9 bases. The V gene end was trimmed by 7 bases and the J gene end by 6 bases; junction bases not matched to a gene: 10. This CDR3 contains 15 residues. DNA of the CDR3: TGTGCCAGCACCGGGACAGGGTTACTCGAAAACACCATATATTTT. It translates to CASTGTGLLENTIYF.